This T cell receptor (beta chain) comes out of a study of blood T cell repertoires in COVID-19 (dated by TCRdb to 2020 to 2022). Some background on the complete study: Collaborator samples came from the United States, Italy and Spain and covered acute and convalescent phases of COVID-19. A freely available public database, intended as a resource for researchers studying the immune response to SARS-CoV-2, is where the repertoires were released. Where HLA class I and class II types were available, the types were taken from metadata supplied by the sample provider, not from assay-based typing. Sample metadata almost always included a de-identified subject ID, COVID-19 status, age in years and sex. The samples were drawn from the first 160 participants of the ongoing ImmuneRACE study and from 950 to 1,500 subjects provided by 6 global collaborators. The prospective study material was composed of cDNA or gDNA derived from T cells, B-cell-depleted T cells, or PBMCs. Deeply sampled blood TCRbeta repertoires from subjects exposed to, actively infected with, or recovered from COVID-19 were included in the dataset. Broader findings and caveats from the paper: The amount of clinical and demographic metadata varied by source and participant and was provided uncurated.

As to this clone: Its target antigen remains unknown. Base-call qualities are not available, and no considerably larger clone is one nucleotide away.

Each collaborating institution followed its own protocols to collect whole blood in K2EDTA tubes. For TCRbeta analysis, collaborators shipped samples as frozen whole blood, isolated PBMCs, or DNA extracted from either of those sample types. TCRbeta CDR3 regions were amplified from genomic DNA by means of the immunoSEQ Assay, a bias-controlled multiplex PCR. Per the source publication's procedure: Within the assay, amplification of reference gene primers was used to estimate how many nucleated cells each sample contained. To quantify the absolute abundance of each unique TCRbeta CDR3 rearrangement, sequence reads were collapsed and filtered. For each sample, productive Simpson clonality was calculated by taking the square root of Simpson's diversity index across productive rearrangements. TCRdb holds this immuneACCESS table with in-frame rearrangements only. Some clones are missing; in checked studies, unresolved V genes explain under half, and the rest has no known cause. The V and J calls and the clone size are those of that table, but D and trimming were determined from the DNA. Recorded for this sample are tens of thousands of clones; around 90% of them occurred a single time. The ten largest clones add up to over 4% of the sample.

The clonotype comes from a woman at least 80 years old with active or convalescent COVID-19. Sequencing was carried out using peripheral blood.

The nucleotides are TGTGCCAGTAGTATTCGACAGACTCGCACAGATACGCAGTATTTT. Its protein is CASSIRQTRTDTQYF. Recombination connected TRBV19 to TRBJ2-3; TRBD1 is possibly the D segment (5 matching bases). CDR1 LNHDA and CDR2 SQIVND were looked up in the germline V gene (reference sequence). V loses 3 bases, J loses 1 base, and the germline ends lie 11 bases apart. The CDR3, cysteine through phenylalanine, is 15 amino acids long. The retained sequence is limited to the CDR3, 45 bases, with the frame set at the first base.